Listed below are T cell receptor beta chains from one sample, sequenced in a study of blood T cell repertoires in COVID-19. Some clones are missing from TCRdb's copy, which holds only in-frame ones; the method was immunoSEQ multiplex PCR. Of about 300,000 clones in the sample, about 89% were seen once. The sequenced sample was PBMCs or T cells enriched from blood (not recorded which). These receptors all stem from a woman between 18 and 29 years old who had recovered from COVID-19. The CDR3 runs from the conserved cysteine through the conserved F or W. Each record gives: V gene, J gene, clone size, D gene, CDR3 DNA, CDR3 protein. The D gene is left open where the match is weak. Clone sizes are given selectively: once, few, many, or a class where the clone is expanded.

>TRBV11-3|TRBJ2-3|.|.
TGTGCCAGCAGCTTAGGCGTAACTGCTAGCACAGATACGCAGTATTTT
CASSLGVTASTDTQYF
>TRBV29-1|TRBJ1-3|few|TRBD1
TGCAGCGTTGAAACAGGGGAGAACGGAAACACCATATATTTT
CSVETGENGNTIYF
>TRBV3-1/TRBV3-2|TRBJ1-1|many|.
TGTGCCAGCAGCCAAGGCCGTCTTGGTGCTATGAACACTGAAGCTTTCTTT
CASSQGRLGAMNTEAFF
>TRBV15|TRBJ1-4|.|.
TGTGCCACCGCCGGGTCTCCGAGGGGGGAAAAACTGTTTTTT
CATAGSPRGEKLFF
>TRBV10-1|TRBJ2-1|.|.
TGCGCCAGCAGTGATACGGGAATTTACAATGAGCAGTTCTTC
CASSDTGIYNEQFF
>TRBV5-1|TRBJ2-7|few|TRBD2
TGCGCCAGCAGCTTGTCCCTCTCAGGGACTACCGATTTCTACGAGCAGTACTTC
CASSLSLSGTTDFYEQYF
>TRBV11-3|TRBJ1-2|once|.
TGTGCCAGCAGCTTAATTGGGGCTTATGGCTACACCTTC
CASSLIGAYGYTF
>TRBV7-2|TRBJ2-7|.|TRBD2
TGTGCCAGCAGCGGCAAGGGGAGGGCAAGCTCCTACGAGCAGTACTTC
CASSGKGRASSYEQYF
>TRBV19|TRBJ1-2|once|.
TGTGCCAGTAGTATAAGGCTTGGACACCTCGGGTATGGCTACACCTTC
CASSIRLGHLGYGYTF
>TRBV19|TRBJ2-1|.|TRBD2
TGTGCCAGTAGTATCGGACTAGCGGGAGGCAATGAGCAGTTCTTC
CASSIGLAGGNEQFF
>TRBV7-9|TRBJ2-5|.|.
TGTGCCAGCAGCCGGCTAGGATCTGAGACCCAGTACTTC
CASSRLGSETQYF
>TRBV23-1|TRBJ1-5|once|TRBD1
TGCGCCAGCAGTCACCCAGGGGGTCTCAGGCAGCCCCAGCATTTT
CASSHPGGLRQPQHF
>TRBV19|TRBJ1-1|.|TRBD1
TGTGCCAGTAGTTTAGGGACAGGGGGTTTACTCTCTGAAGCTTTCTTT
CASSLGTGGLLSEAFF
>TRBV11-3|TRBJ2-1|.|TRBD1
TGTGCCAGCAGCTTGAGGACAGGTTACAATGAGCAGTTCTTC
CASSLRTGYNEQFF
>TRBV2|TRBJ1-1|once|.
TGTGCCAGCAGTGTGGAGGGGAGGGGCGACACTGAAGCTTTCTTT
CASSVEGRGDTEAFF
>TRBV4-1|TRBJ2-3|.|.
TGCGCCAGCAGCCGGACACGAGAAGTGGATACGCAGTATTTT
CASSRTREVDTQYF
>TRBV7-2|TRBJ2-3|once|.
TGTGCCAGCAGCTTATTCGCTCTGCTGGGGGGAGATACGCAGTATTTT
CASSLFALLGGDTQYF
>TRBV5-1|TRBJ1-1|once|TRBD1
TGCGCCAACCTGGGACAGACTGAAGCTTTCTTT
CANLGQTEAFF
>TRBV4-3|TRBJ1-2|.|.
TGCGCCAGCAGCCAGGGGGCACGGACTAACTATGGCTACACCTTC
CASSQGARTNYGYTF
>TRBV3-1/TRBV3-2|TRBJ2-1|.|.
TGTGCCAGCAGCTTATTGGCGAGAGGGGGTGAGCAGTTCTTC
CASSLLARGGEQFF
>TRBV12-3/TRBV12-4|TRBJ2-3|.|.
TGTGCCAGCAGTTCCCTTCGGGGGATGCAGTATTTT
CASSSLRGMQYF
>TRBV7-9|TRBJ2-7|.|TRBD1
TGTGCCAGCAGCTTAGAGCCGGGACAGGGACTGACCTACGAGCAGTACTTC
CASSLEPGQGLTYEQYF
>TRBV11-2|TRBJ1-5|.|.
TGTGCCAGCAGCTCTGTCCGGGGGAGCAATCAGCCCCAGCATTTT
CASSSVRGSNQPQHF
>TRBV5-1|TRBJ2-3|.|.
TGCGCCAGCCAAAGCGTGCGAGACACAGATACGCAGTATTTT
CASQSVRDTDTQYF
>TRBV30|TRBJ2-5|.|.
TGTGCCTGGAGTCGCGGGCATCAAGAGACCCAGTACTTC
CAWSRGHQETQYF
>TRBV7-8|TRBJ1-2|.|.
TGTGCCAGCAGCTTAGAGGGGTTCTATGGCTACACCTTC
CASSLEGFYGYTF
>TRBV7-6|TRBJ2-1|.|TRBD2
TGTGCCAGCAGCTTAGAATGGGGAGCGGGGGGGTACAATGAGCAGTTCTTC
CASSLEWGAGGYNEQFF
>TRBV5-6|TRBJ2-3|.|TRBD2
TGTGCCAGCAGCTTGGCGACTAGCGGGGTCACAGATACGCAGTATTTT
CASSLATSGVTDTQYF
>TRBV12-3/TRBV12-4|TRBJ1-5|.|TRBD1
TGTGCCAGCCGGACAGGGGGCAATCAGCCCCAGCATTTT
CASRTGGNQPQHF
>TRBV7-9|TRBJ1-4|.|.
TGTGCCAGCAGCCTGGGATTCAAGGGGGAAAAACTGTTTTTT
CASSLGFKGEKLFF
>TRBV28|TRBJ1-2|.|TRBD1
TGTGCCAGCGTCCCATCCAGGGGGCGGGGTGGCTACACCTTC
CASVPSRGRGGYTF
>TRBV4-3|TRBJ2-3|.|.
TGCGCCAGCAGCCAAGAGGTAGCAGGGTGGACAGATACGCAGTATTTT
CASSQEVAGWTDTQYF
>TRBV7-9|TRBJ1-6|.|.
TGTGCCAGCAGCTCCTCAACGGGACTCGGTTCACCCCTCCACTTT
CASSSSTGLGSPLHF
>TRBV7-2|TRBJ2-3|.|TRBD2
TGTGCCAGCAGCTCACTGGGGACTAGCGGTGATACGCAGTATTTT
CASSSLGTSGDTQYF